A single sample gave rise to the 11 T cell receptor beta chains below, sequenced in a study of cytomegalovirus exposure and HLA in healthy donors. PCR amplification relied on 60 Vbeta primers (plus 13 Jbeta primers). Some clones are missing from TCRdb's copy, which holds only in-frame ones; the method was immunoSEQ multiplex PCR. The sample holds some 130,000 clones, about 72% seen once. What was sequenced was PBMCs. The receptors were gathered from a female donor in good health and CMV-seronegative.

DNA of the CDR3: TGTGCCAGCAGTGAGGGGCAGGGGGAATCTGAAAAACTGTTTTTT. It encodes CASSEGQGESEKLFF. This chain joins TRBV25-1 and TRBJ1-4; TRBD1 agrees at 7 bases. The junction had 8 bases not matched to a gene; V was cut back by 3 bases and J by 7 bases. Germline V CDR1 and CDR2: MGHDK, SYGVNS. The CDR3 is made up of 15 amino acids.

V and J are TRBV2 and TRBJ2-3, with TRBD2 identical over 7 bases. This CDR3 comprises 12 residues. With V trimmed by 8 bases and J by 7 bases, 6 bases remained unmatched. Germline values: CDR1 SNHLY, CDR2 FYNNEI. The CDR3 sequence: CASRLAANTQYF. The CDR3 nucleotides are TGTGCCAGCCGGCTAGCGGCCAATACGCAGTATTTT. Complete variable domain (other parts from reference TRBV2 and TRBJ2-3): EPEVTQTPSHQVTQMGQEVILRCVPISNHLYFYWYRQILGQKVEFLVSFYNNEISEKSEIFDDQFSVERPDGSNFTLKIRSTKLEDSAMYFCASRLAANTQYFGPGTRLTVL.

The chain links TRBV7-2 to TRBJ1-5; the D gene is possibly TRBD1 (5 bases). This CDR3 is built from 16 residues. Germline V gene data show CDR1 as SGHTA and CDR2 as FQGNSA. V shed 5 bases and J shed 4 bases, with 18 bases lying between them. The CDR3 sequence is CASSTSGFLANQPQHF. In DNA form, the CDR3 reads TGTGCCAGCAGCACCTCAGGGTTCTTAGCAAATCAGCCCCAGCATTTT.

This sequence joins TRBV4-1 and TRBJ1-3; no clear D gene. Per the germline V gene, CDR1 is MGHRA and CDR2 is YSYEKL. V was trimmed by 0 bases and J by 8 bases, leaving 11 bases between them. The CDR3 has 14 residues. Written as DNA, the CDR3 is TGCGCCAGCAGCCAAGAACCAGTCGCGGACACCATATATTTT. Translation gives CASSQEPVADTIYF.

The J gene is TRBJ2-5, the V gene TRBV27, with unresolved D. The V end lost 10 bases, the J end lost 4 bases, and 10 bases lay between the germline ends. Looked up from germline, CDR1 is MNHEY and CDR2 is SMNVEV (reference sequence). The CDR3 extends over 11 amino acids. The CDR3 nucleotides are TGTGCCACCCGACAAGGAGAGACCCAGTACTTC. As protein: CATRQGETQYF.

This chain uses TRBV11-3 with TRBJ1-2, with 8 bases fitting TRBD1. Looked up from germline, CDR1 is SGHNT and CDR2 is YENEEA. The CDR3 totals 17 residues. V shed 1 base, J shed 3 bases, and the junction held 10 bases outside the gene matches. The CDR3 DNA sequence: TGTGCCAGCAGCTTAGGGAAAAACGAGACAGGGGACTATGGCTACACCTTC. Protein product: CASSLGKNETGDYGYTF. Filled out from reference TRBV11-3 and TRBJ1-2, the complete variable domain reads EAGVVQSPRYKIIEKKQPVAFWCNPISGHNTLYWYLQNLGQGPELLIRYENEEAVDDSQLPKDRFSAERLKGVDSTLKIQPAELGDSAVYLCASSLGKNETGDYGYTFGSGTRLTVV.

V gene TRBV4-1 combines with J gene TRBJ1-4; D is perhaps TRBD1 (5 bases). Germline loops: CDR1 MGHRA, CDR2 YSYEKL. The CDR3 loop spans 14 amino acids. The germline V and J ends were trimmed by 0 bases and 7 bases, with 9 bases remaining between them. The CDR3: CASSQDGRGEKLFF. DNA for the CDR3: TGCGCCAGCAGCCAAGATGGGAGGGGTGAAAAACTGTTTTTT.

The gene calls are TRBV4-1 and TRBJ2-1; TRBD2 matches at 14 bases. V trimming: 4 bases; J trimming: 0 bases; junction bases outside the gene matches: 5. Germline V gives CDR1 MGHRA, CDR2 YSYEKL. The length of the CDR3 is 18 residues. CDR3 coding DNA: TGCGCCAGCAGCCTCCTTGGACTAGCGGGAGGCTCCTACAATGAGCAGTTCTTC. This translates into CASSLLGLAGGSYNEQFF.

This clone was recorded a few times. The chain carries TRBV5-1 and TRBJ2-5, with 14 bases lining up with TRBD2. The V and J ends lost 3 bases and 2 bases, in that order; junction bases with no gene match: 3. Looked up from germline, CDR1 is SGHRS and CDR2 is YFSETQ. The CDR3 is 16 amino acids. CDR3 protein: CASSSRLAGGQETQYF. The CDR3 nucleotides are TGCGCCAGCAGCTCGAGACTAGCGGGAGGGCAAGAGACCCAGTACTTC.

This rearrangement joins TRBV25-1 to TRBJ1-4, with 10 bases aligning to TRBD1. Germline lookup yields CDR1 MGHDK and CDR2 SYGVNS. This CDR3 is built from 13 residues. Trimming took 8 bases from V and 6 from J; bases not matched to a gene: 3. CDR3 amino acids: CASRQGADEKLFF. The CDR3 DNA sequence: TGTGCCAGCCGACAGGGGGCGGATGAAAAACTGTTTTTT.

This chain joins TRBV23-1 and TRBJ2-7; 7 nucleotides line up with TRBD1. TRBV23-1 is identified as an open reading frame with a role that is uncertain. The CDR3 loop spans 15 amino acids. V lost 1 base, J lost 4 bases, and 7 bases stayed unmatched. The CDR3 DNA reads as TGCGCCAGCAGTCAATGGCCAGGGGGTACATACGAGCAGTACTTC. Its translation is CASSQWPGGTYEQYF.